Following are 12 T cell receptor beta chains from one sample sequenced in a study of beta chain features in type 1 diabetes (dated by TCRdb to 2016 to 2018). What the study reported, not specific to this receptor: Type 1 diabetes patients showed a moderate but significant shortening of TCRB CDR3 length in all four CD4+ subsets.

The library was produced with the immunoSEQ multiplex PCR assay. The entire amount of isolated RNA was reverse transcribed using the High Capacity cDNA Reverse Transcription Kit, so the sequenced TCRB transcripts were expressed ones. The source is immuneACCESS, and TCRdb retained only in-frame sequences with V and J called. Part of the clones is not carried over; for the studies checked, unresolved V genes explain less than half of this, and the remainder is unexplained. Here the sample has hundreds of thousands of clones; 15% occur a single time. The ten largest make up 0.015% to 0.017% of the sample. These receptors have no identified antigens. Sequencing input: naive CD4+ T cells from blood. This specimen's cell subset or site label, interpreted: true naive CD4+ T cells. These receptor sequences come from a young man with type 1 diabetes.

The J gene is TRBJ2-2, the V gene TRBV27, with D possibly being TRBD2 (6 bases). Germline V gives CDR1 MNHEY, CDR2 SMNVEV (reference sequence). This CDR3 is 17 amino acids long. Deletions cut 7 bases from V and 2 bases from J, with 20 bases between. The CDR3 sequence is CASTRRAGLTNTGELFF. Here the CDR3 DNA reads TGTGCCAGCACCCGCCGGGCGGGACTGACTAACACCGGGGAGCTGTTTTTT.

This clone was picked up a small number of times. V gene TRBV7-2 combines with J gene TRBJ2-5, with a possible D match to TRBD1 (7 bases). The CDR3 covers 14 residues. CDR1 and CDR2 (germline): SGHTA, FQGNSA. V lost 4 bases to trimming and J lost 5 bases, with 14 bases between them. In nucleotides, the CDR3 is TGTGCCAGCAGCTCGAAGACAGGGAGGGAGACCCAGTACTTC. Its protein product is CASSSKTGRETQYF.

The rearrangement links TRBV6-6 to TRBJ2-1; maybe TRBD2 (5 bases). V was trimmed by 6 bases and J by 9 bases, leaving 12 bases between them. Germline V gives CDR1 MNHNY, CDR2 SVGAGI (reference sequence). CDR3 size: 12 residues. The CDR3 DNA reads TGTGCCAGCAGCCTGGACTGGTTTGAGCAGTTCTTC. It yields the protein CASSLDWFEQFF.

As concerns this clone: Other nucleotide sequences in the sample specify the same CDR3. The rearrangement uses TRBV9 and TRBJ2-5; D gene ambiguous. Germline-derived CDR1 and CDR2 are SGDLS and YYNGEE. With 0 bases removed from V and 1 base from J, the gap between germline ends came to 7 bases. CDR3 length: 14 amino acids. The CDR3 protein is CASSVGPGQETQYF. CDR3 sequence (DNA): TGTGCCAGCAGCGTAGGTCCAGGCCAAGAGACCCAGTACTTC. Full variable domain (rest looked up from reference TRBV9 and TRBJ2-5): DSGVTQTPKHLITATGQRVTLRCSPRSGDLSVYWYQQSLDQGLQFLIQYYNGEERAKGNILERFSAQQFPDLHSELNLSSLELGDSALYFCASSVGPGQETQYFGPGTRLLVL.

V is TRBV11-2 and J is TRBJ2-2, with D perhaps TRBD2 (6 bases). The CDR3 consists of 16 residues. Between the trimmed V and J ends, which lost 6 bases and 0 bases, there was a span of 14 bases. From germline, CDR1 is SGHAT and CDR2 FQNNGV. The DNA of the CDR3 is TGTGCCAGCAGGAGGGGTCTAGCGTCGAACACCGGGGAGCTGTTTTTT. Protein: CASRRGLASNTGELFF. The whole variable domain, filled in from reference TRBV11-2 and TRBJ2-2, reads EAGVAQSPRYKIIEKRQSVAFWCNPISGHATLYWYQQILGQGPKLLIQFQNNGVVDDSQLPKDRFSAERLKGVDSTLKIQPAKLEDSAVYLCASRRGLASNTGELFFGEGSRLTVL.

Only a few counts were recorded for this clone. The chain recombines TRBV28 with TRBJ2-1; 13 bases align to TRBD2. The V gene's germline CDR1 is MDHEN and CDR2 SYDVKM. The CDR3 extends over 12 amino acids. V lost 3 bases, J lost 15 bases, and 2 bases stayed unmatched. The CDR3, as DNA: TGTGCCAGCAGTTTGGGACTAGCGGGATTGTTCTTC. Protein sequence: CASSLGLAGLFF.

This clone was observed a handful of times. At one end, the junction sequence differs from germline, possibly due to a read error. The rearrangement joins TRBV15 to TRBJ2-7; D is undetermined. CDR1 and CDR2 from the germline V gene are LNHNV and YYDKDF (reference sequence). The CDR3 totals 11 residues. The CDR3 DNA reads as TGTGCCACCAGCAGAGAGAGCTTTGTAGAATTC. It yields the protein CATSRESFVEF.

This clone has just a few counts. The chain carries TRBV28 and TRBJ2-7; TRBD1 matches at 7 bases. Germline CDR1 and CDR2: MDHEN and SYDVKM. This CDR3 comprises 15 residues. V gave up 5 bases and J gave up 0 bases; unmatched junction bases: 7. In DNA form, the CDR3 reads TGTGCCAGCAGTCTAACAGGGGCCCTCTCCTACGAGCAGTACTTC. As protein: CASSLTGALSYEQYF.

A few counts support this clone. The gene calls are TRBV7-2 and TRBJ1-1, with TRBD1 identical over 8 bases. Germline V lookup: CDR1 SGHTA, CDR2 FQGNSA. This CDR3 region has 16 residues. J gave up 4 bases and V 3 bases, and 10 bases lay outside the gene matches. CDR3 sequence (DNA): TGTGCCAGCAGCTTGGTCGGGACAGGTCCCATCACTGAAGCTTTCTTT. Translating it yields CASSLVGTGPITEAFF.

This clone was observed a few times. The chain joins TRBV23-1 to TRBJ2-1; 7 nucleotides match TRBD2. TRBV23-1 falls under the ORF class, with uncertain function. V lost 0 bases and J lost 8; bases outside the gene matches: 19. The CDR3 totals 19 residues. The DNA for the CDR3 is TGCGCCAGCAGTCAATCTTCCGGGAGGCACCTCACTAAAGGGGATGAGCAGTTCTTC. This encodes CASSQSSGRHLTKGDEQFF.

This clone was detected once. The chain has TRBV7-9 and TRBJ2-7, with D uncertain. This CDR3 region has 13 residues. Trimming shortened V by 1 base and J by 3 bases, and 7 bases separated the two germline ends. Germline V gene lookup returns CDR1 SEHNR and CDR2 FQNEAQ (reference sequence). The CDR3: CASSLGADYEQYF. For the CDR3, the DNA is TGTGCCAGCAGCTTAGGTGCGGACTACGAGCAGTACTTC.

The chain combines TRBV5-4 with TRBJ2-3; D possibly corresponds to TRBD2 (7 bases). Germline-derived CDR1 and CDR2 are SGHNT and YYREEE (reference sequence). This CDR3 spans 15 amino acids. Trimming pared 7 bases from V and 1 base from J, leaving 16 bases between. This CDR3 is CASRWGGQGTDTQYF. The DNA of the CDR3 is TGTGCCAGCCGCTGGGGGGGACAAGGCACAGATACGCAGTATTTT.